Presented here are 18 T cell receptor beta chains from one specimen sequenced in a study of shared clonotypes between healthy human individuals. The assay was immunoSEQ multiplex PCR, and TCRdb's table has in-frame clones only and misses some. Seen here are fewer than 1.8 million clones, approximately 98.5% observed once, and the top ten hold about 0.4%. The sample consisted of naive CD4+ T cells sorted from blood. Stated subset: CD45RA+ positively selected. These receptors originate from a man aged 25-45 years in good health.

V usage is TRBV19 and J usage is TRBJ2-7, with 7 bases fitting TRBD2. CDR3 length: 12 amino acids. Losses at the gene ends were 7 bases for V and 6 bases for J; bases not matched to a gene: 6. Germline V gene data show CDR1 as LNHDA and CDR2 as SQIVND (reference sequence). CDR3 DNA sequence: TGTGCCAGTATGGGGAGGGCCGGCGAGCAGTACTTC. It specifies CASMGRAGEQYF.

This chain uses TRBV18 with TRBJ2-1; 11 positions match TRBD2. The length of the CDR3 is 22 residues. In germline, CDR1 is KGHSH, CDR2 LQKENI. Trimming at V came to 0 bases and at J to 5 bases, leaving 21 bases not matched to a gene. CDR3 nucleotide sequence: TGTGCCAGCTCACCACCAGCCAGCGCCCGTTCTAGCGGGAGGACTAAAGACAATGAGCAGTTCTTC. This gives the protein CASSPPASARSSGRTKDNEQFF.

The chain's CDR3 is CASNKVNRDYGYTF. The CDR3 nucleotides read TGTGCCAGCAATAAGGTTAACAGGGACTATGGCTACACCTTC. The rearrangement uses TRBV6-5 and TRBJ1-2; possibly TRBD1 for D (6 bases). Germline V gene data show CDR1 as MNHEY and CDR2 as SVGAGI. The CDR3 totals 14 residues. Trimming took 7 bases from V and 3 from J, leaving 15 bases between them.

This rearrangement joins TRBV6-5 to TRBJ1-1; D is uncertain. Trimming left V 8 bases short and J 7 bases short, with 14 bases between. The CDR3 loop spans 12 amino acids. The germline CDR1 and CDR2 sequences are MNHEY and SVGAGI. The CDR3 protein is CASGRTLLEAFF. Written as DNA, the CDR3 is TGTGCCAGCGGCCGGACCCTTCTTGAAGCTTTCTTT.

This chain connects TRBV30 to TRBJ2-3, with 8 bases fitting TRBD2. The trim removed 3 bases at V and 4 bases at J, leaving 3 bases unmatched. This CDR3 contains 13 residues. Germline V lookup: CDR1 GTSNPN, CDR2 SVGIG (reference sequence). DNA of the CDR3: TGTGCCTGGAGGAGCGGGAGCTCAGATACGCAGTATTTT. Its protein is CAWRSGSSDTQYF. Drawing the rest from reference TRBV30 and TRBJ2-3, the complete variable domain is SQTIHQWPATLVQPVGSPLSLECTVEGTSNPNLYWYRQAAGRGLQLLFYSVGIGQISSEVPQNLSASRPQDRQFILSSKKLLLSDSGFYLCAWRSGSSDTQYFGPGTRLTVL.

CDR3 region: CASSPRDRQGILSNQPQHF. CDR3 nucleotides: TGTGCCAGCTCACCCAGGGACAGGCAGGGGATTCTTAGCAATCAGCCCCAGCATTTT. The chain joins TRBV18 to TRBJ1-5, with TRBD1 identical over 8 bases. In germline, CDR1 is KGHSH, CDR2 LQKENI. The CDR3 has 19 residues. V was clipped by 3 bases and J by 0 bases; unmatched bases: 13.

This rearrangement joins TRBV14 to TRBJ2-3, with D maybe TRBD2 (5 bases). Trimming removed 3 bases at V and 4 bases at J, with 8 bases between. The CDR3 is made up of 13 amino acids. Germline lookup yields CDR1 SGHDN and CDR2 FVKESK. DNA of the CDR3: TGTGCCAGCAGCCAGGACTTATCAGATACGCAGTATTTT. It translates to CASSQDLSDTQYF.

V usage is TRBV18 and J usage is TRBJ2-3; TRBD1 might be the D (5 bases). Germline CDR1 KGHSH, CDR2 LQKENI. The V end was cut by 3 bases, the J end by 7 bases, with 11 bases between. This CDR3 is 13 amino acids long. DNA of the CDR3: TGTGCCAGCTCACCCAGGGAAATGAATACGCAGTATTTT. Amino acid sequence: CASSPREMNTQYF.

Turning to this clone: Within the sample, other DNA sequences also encode this same CDR3. The chain couples TRBV18 to TRBJ2-5; TRBD2 agrees at 14 bases. Germline trimming cut 2 bases from V and 5 bases from J; bases unmatched to any gene: 1. The CDR3 contains 15 residues. Germline CDR1 and CDR2: KGHSH and LQKENI. Here the CDR3 reads CASSPGTSGSETQYF. Written as DNA, the CDR3 is TGTGCCAGCTCACCAGGGACTAGCGGGAGCGAGACCCAGTACTTC. Variable domain in full (rest from reference TRBV18 and TRBJ2-5): NAGVMQNPRHLVRRRGQEARLRCSPMKGHSHVYWYRQLPEEGLKFMVYLQKENIIDESGMPKERFSAEFPKEGPSILRIQQVVRGDSAAYFCASSPGTSGSETQYFGPGTRLLVL.

The chain uses TRBV11-2 and TRBJ2-1; D remains unclear. The CDR3 totals 14 residues. Germline CDR1 SGHAT, CDR2 FQNNGV. The V end was cut by 5 bases, the J end by 4 bases, with 12 bases between. CDR3 sequence reads: CASSPIPRYNEQFF. The CDR3 region has the DNA TGTGCCAGCAGCCCGATTCCTCGTTACAATGAGCAGTTCTTC.

The chain is built from TRBV19 and TRBJ2-1; perhaps TRBD1 as D (6 bases). CDR3 length: 15 amino acids. The V end lost 5 bases, the J end lost 6 bases, and 17 bases lay between the germline ends. Germline loops: CDR1 LNHDA, CDR2 SQIVND (reference sequence). CDR3 loop: CASSPPKGDLNEQFF. DNA of the CDR3: TGTGCCAGTAGTCCACCCAAGGGGGACCTCAATGAGCAGTTCTTC.

This chain links TRBV29-1 with TRBJ2-2, with D possibly being TRBD1 (6 bases). V was cut by 6 bases and J by 0 bases, with 11 bases left in between. Per germline, CDR1 SQVTM and CDR2 ANQGSEA. This CDR3 comprises 14 residues. The CDR3 spells CSVAGTSNTGELFF. The DNA for the CDR3 is TGCAGCGTCGCCGGGACATCGAACACCGGGGAGCTGTTTTTT.

This chain connects TRBV2 to TRBJ2-2; D unclear. With 7 bases removed from V and 6 bases from J, the gap between germline ends came to 6 bases. This CDR3 comprises 11 residues. Germline CDR1 and CDR2: SNHLY and FYNNEI. This chain's CDR3 is CASKVAGELFF. The CDR3 bases are TGTGCCAGCAAAGTGGCCGGGGAGCTGTTTTTT.

The rearrangement uses TRBV2 and TRBJ2-5; the D is unclear. Germline V gene lookup returns CDR1 SNHLY and CDR2 FYNNEI. The CDR3 contains 14 residues. V dropped 8 bases and J dropped 4 bases, with 17 bases sitting between them. The CDR3 protein is CASRATGFPETQYF. The DNA of the CDR3 is TGTGCCAGCCGCGCTACCGGATTTCCAGAGACCCAGTACTTC.

J is TRBJ2-1 and V is TRBV7-9; 7 nucleotides line up with TRBD2. Germline V lookup: CDR1 SEHNR, CDR2 FQNEAQ (reference sequence). The ends lost 5 bases at V and 9 bases at J; junction bases unmatched: 7. This CDR3 is built from 13 residues. The CDR3 region is CASSGRERGEQFF. In nucleotides, the CDR3 is TGTGCCAGCAGCGGGCGGGAGAGGGGTGAGCAGTTCTTC.

The chain recombines TRBV9 with TRBJ2-1; D uncertain. V gave up 0 bases and J gave up 5 bases, with 12 bases separating them. CDR1 and CDR2 from the germline V gene are SGDLS and YYNGEE. The CDR3 runs 15 residues. Written as DNA, the CDR3 is TGTGCCAGCAGCGTAGCTCTCGTGGGAAACAATGAGCAGTTCTTC. Translation: CASSVALVGNNEQFF.

This sequence joins TRBV7-7 and TRBJ2-7; D perhaps matches TRBD1 (6 bases). The CDR3 is made up of 15 amino acids. The germline V gene encodes CDR1 SSHAT and CDR2 FNYEAQ (reference sequence). Between the trimmed V and J ends, which lost 1 base and 5 bases, there was a span of 15 bases. The DNA of the CDR3 is TGTGCCAGCAGCTTAGGTCCCAGGGGAGTCGACGAGCAGTACTTC. Translation: CASSLGPRGVDEQYF.

This clone has just one count. V is TRBV19 and J is TRBJ2-1, with 10 bases that match TRBD2. Germline V CDR1 and CDR2: LNHDA, SQIVND (reference sequence). V gave up 5 bases and J gave up 0 bases; unmatched junction bases: 1. This CDR3 has 15 residues. The CDR3 DNA reads as TGTGCCAGTAGTGCTAGCGGGAGCTCCTACAATGAGCAGTTCTTC. This sequence encodes CASSASGSSYNEQFF. The entire variable domain, with the rest obtained from reference TRBV19 and TRBJ2-1, is as follows: DGGITQSPKYLFRKEGQNVTLSCEQNLNHDAMYWYRQDPGQGLRLIYYSQIVNDFQKGDIAEGYSVSREKKESFPLTVTSAQKNPTAFYLCASSASGSSYNEQFFGPGTRLTVL.